The 17 T cell receptor beta chains listed next were all sequenced from one sample in a study of early T cells in non-severe SARS-CoV-2 infection. TCRdb fed the 5' RACE reads into MiXCR, producing one record per CDR3 protein. In the table there are about 30,000 distinct CDR3 sequences, over 6.5% of which are singletons. The sample taken for sequencing was whole blood. The source is an adult who was a healthcare worker with PCR-confirmed SARS-CoV-2 infection or an uninfected control (not recorded which).

About this clonotype: A much larger clonotype is one base distant, so this may be a read error. This chain connects TRBV6-5 to TRBJ2-7; D not certain. Germline-derived CDR1 and CDR2 are MNHEY and SVGAGI. This CDR3 has 11 residues. V was shortened by 2 bases and J by 5 bases, with 4 bases between the two germline ends. The DNA for the CDR3 is TGTGCCAGCAGTTACGGGCACGAGCAGTACTTC. Translated, it gives CASSYGHEQYF.

This clonotype was picked up many times. This chain connects TRBV6-5 to TRBJ2-2; the D gene is possibly TRBD1 (6 bases). The CDR3 totals 16 residues. V lost 3 bases and J lost 0, with 11 bases in between. Germline V lookup: CDR1 MNHEY, CDR2 SVGAGI. The CDR3 DNA reads as TGTGCCAGCAGTTATTCGACAGGAACGAACACCGGGGAGCTGTTTTTT. Protein: CASSYSTGTNTGELFF.

This clonotype was counted many times. V usage is TRBV6-1 and J usage is TRBJ1-6; D not certain. With 2 bases removed from V and 0 bases from J, the gap between germline ends came to 5 bases. CDR3 length equals 15 residues. The V gene's germline CDR1 is MNHNS and CDR2 SASEGT. For the CDR3, the DNA is TGTGCCAGCAGTGAACAGAGCTCCTATAATTCACCCCTCCACTTT. Its translation: CASSEQSSYNSPLHF.

This clonotype was counted ten times or more. V gene TRBV12-3 or TRBV12-4 combines with J gene TRBJ2-1; 8 nucleotides line up with TRBD2. This CDR3 comprises 14 residues. The J segment lost 0 bases and the V segment lost 8 bases, leaving 3 bases of the junction unmatched. CDR3 DNA: TGTGCCAGCGCGGGAGGAAGCTCCTACAATGAGCAGTTCTTC. It yields the protein CASAGGSSYNEQFF.

This clonotype was seen ten or more times. The chain combines TRBV5-4 with TRBJ2-6, with D perhaps assigned TRBD1 or TRBD2 (5 bases each). The CDR3 has 15 residues. Germline loops: CDR1 SGHNT, CDR2 YYREEE (reference sequence). Trimming took off 3 bases at V and 0 bases at J, with 7 bases between the two ends. CDR3: CASSSGTSGANVLTF. CDR3 nucleotide sequence: TGTGCCAGCAGCTCTGGGACCTCTGGGGCCAACGTCCTGACTTTC. The complete variable domain, with remaining parts taken from reference TRBV5-4 and TRBJ2-6, reads ETGVTQSPTHLIKTRGQQVTLRCSSQSGHNTVSWYQQALGQGPQFIFQYYREEENGRGNFPPRFSGLQFPNYSSELNVNALELDDSALYLCASSSGTSGANVLTFGAGSRLTVL.

This clonotype was observed many times. The V call is TRBV7-2, the J call TRBJ2-7; 12 bases align to TRBD2. Germline loops: CDR1 SGHTA, CDR2 FQGNSA. The CDR3 has 16 residues. The V gene end was trimmed by 5 bases and the J gene end by 7 bases; junction bases not matched to a gene: 12. The CDR3 sequence: CASSRQATSGGNEQYF. Here the CDR3 DNA reads TGTGCCAGCAGCCGTCAGGCGACTAGCGGGGGAAATGAGCAGTACTTC.

This clonotype showed up just a few times. A read error may account for a junction end that differs from germline. The chain couples TRBV27 to TRBJ2-1; 13 nucleotides line up with TRBD2. CDR3 size: 13 residues. The germline CDR1 and CDR2 sequences are MNHEY and SMNVEV (reference sequence). The CDR3 bases are TGTGCCAGCAGAGGGACTAGCGGGAAGCCTACCCTCTTC. It yields the protein CASRGTSGKPTLF.

This clonotype was picked up many times. V usage is TRBV7-2 and J usage is TRBJ2-1; D not certain. The V end lost 4 bases, the J end lost 10 bases, and 8 bases lay between the germline ends. The CDR3 is 11 amino acids. From germline, CDR1 is SGHTA and CDR2 FQGNSA. CDR3 loop: CASSSVGEQFF. The CDR3 nucleotides read TGTGCCAGCAGCTCGGTGGGCGAGCAGTTCTTC.

This clonotype was observed many times. This rearrangement joins TRBV30 to TRBJ2-6; possibly TRBD2 for D (6 bases). V was pared by 2 bases and J by 2 bases, with 10 bases between. Germline V gives CDR1 GTSNPN, CDR2 SVGIG (reference sequence). CDR3 size: 15 residues. Here the CDR3 DNA reads TGTGCCTGGAGTAAGTGGAGGGCTGGGGCCAACGTCCTGACTTTC. It translates to CAWSKWRAGANVLTF.

V is TRBV5-1 and J is TRBJ2-7, with D perhaps TRBD1 or TRBD2 (6 bases each). Germline assignment: CDR1 SGHRS and CDR2 YFSETQ. V lost 4 bases and J lost 7, with 18 bases in between. This CDR3 comprises 14 residues. The CDR3 bases are TGCGCCAGCAGCCCGGGACATGTCGCGGGGGAGCAGTACTTC. This sequence encodes CASSPGHVAGEQYF. The complete variable domain, with remaining parts taken from reference TRBV5-1 and TRBJ2-7, reads KAGVTQTPRYLIKTRGQQVTLSCSPISGHRSVSWYQQTPGQGLQFLFEYFSETQRNKGNFPGRFSGRQFSNSRSEMNVSTLELGDSALYLCASSPGHVAGEQYFGPGTRLTVT.

At least ten counts were recorded for this clonotype. The chain has TRBV30 and TRBJ1-2; D gene ambiguous. The CDR3 runs to 12 residues. The V end lost 4 bases, the J end lost 2 bases, and 8 bases lay between the germline ends. Per germline, CDR1 GTSNPN and CDR2 SVGIG (reference sequence). The CDR3, as DNA: TGTGCCTGGACCCACGGGAACTATGGCTACACCTTC. Protein sequence: CAWTHGNYGYTF. The entire variable domain, with the rest obtained from reference TRBV30 and TRBJ1-2, is as follows: SQTIHQWPATLVQPVGSPLSLECTVEGTSNPNLYWYRQAAGRGLQLLFYSVGIGQISSEVPQNLSASRPQDRQFILSSKKLLLSDSGFYLCAWTHGNYGYTFGSGTRLTVV.

This clonotype has only a few counts. The chain combines TRBV11-2 with TRBJ1-4; 7 nucleotides align to TRBD1. This CDR3 region has 15 residues. Trimming at V came to 0 bases and at J to 6 bases, leaving 4 bases not matched to a gene. Germline CDR1 reads SGHAT; CDR2 reads FQNNGV. Written as DNA, the CDR3 is TGTGCCAGCAGCTTAGATGCCGGGACAGATGAAAAACTGTTTTTT. This translates into CASSLDAGTDEKLFF.

A word on this clonotype: This may be a read error, as it is one base from a much larger clone. The genes are TRBV28 and TRBJ2-6; perhaps TRBD1 as D (8 bases). This CDR3 comprises 14 residues. Germline-derived CDR1 and CDR2 are MDHEN and SYDVKM. Trimming removed 2 bases at V and 10 bases at J, with 12 bases between. Here the CDR3 DNA reads TGTGCCAGCAGTTTAACAGGGGGGGTGAACGTCCTGACTTTC. Its protein is CASSLTGGVNVLTF.

This clonotype has a count of ten or more. The chain joins TRBV20-1 to TRBJ1-1; D remains unclear. V was shortened by 6 bases and J by 4 bases, with 15 bases between the two germline ends. This CDR3 spans 13 amino acids. Germline V gives CDR1 DFQATT, CDR2 SNEGSKA (reference sequence). CDR3 bases: TGCAGTGCGGGAGGGATGGCCGGCACTGAAGCTTTCTTT. The encoded protein is CSAGGMAGTEAFF.

This clonotype has ten or more counts. The rearrangement links TRBV2 to TRBJ2-1; 8 nucleotides line up with TRBD1. Germline V gives CDR1 SNHLY, CDR2 FYNNEI. Germline trimming cut 2 bases from V and 6 bases from J; bases unmatched to any gene: 3. The CDR3 is 14 amino acids. CDR3 coding DNA: TGTGCCAGCAGTGAACTTGACAGGGGCAATGAGCAGTTCTTC. Translation gives CASSELDRGNEQFF.

This clonotype was seen repeatedly, ten times or more. This chain connects TRBV27 to TRBJ2-2; unclear D gene. The V end was cut by 2 bases, the J end by 0 bases, with 4 bases between. Germline-derived CDR1 and CDR2 are MNHEY and SMNVEV (reference sequence). The CDR3 has 14 amino acids. CDR3 coding DNA: TGTGCCAGCAGTTTAGGGCCGAACACCGGGGAGCTGTTTTTT. Translation: CASSLGPNTGELFF.

This clonotype was observed at least ten times. The chain has TRBV25-1 and TRBJ2-7; TRBD1 matches 7 bases. The CDR3 runs to 13 residues. The germline CDR1 and CDR2 sequences are MGHDK and SYGVNS. J lost 2 bases, V lost 9 bases, and 7 bases had no gene match. The CDR3 reads CARQGTETYEQYF. DNA of the CDR3: TGTGCCAGACAAGGGACAGAGACCTACGAGCAGTACTTC.